The entry below gives a single T cell receptor beta chain sequence along with its context. The source of the sample is a study of T cell responses to AZD1222 COVID-19 vaccine. Losses at the gene ends were 0 bases for V and 2 bases for J; bases not matched to a gene: 4. This CDR3 region has 16 residues. Germline V lookup: CDR1 SGDLS, CDR2 YYNGEE. The data were produced by immunoSEQ multiplex PCR, yet TCRdb's version contains in-frame clones alone and is incomplete. This sample has roughly 140,000 clones, with 80% to 95% found just once. The source of this sequence is an adult who received the AZD1222 COVID-19 vaccine. Sequenced here: peripheral blood, sampled 28 days after the second AZD1222 dose. V and J are TRBV9 and TRBJ2-2, with 7 bases aligning to TRBD2. The CDR3 nucleotides read TGTGCCAGCAGCGTAGCCGGACTAGAAAACACCGGGGAGCTGTTTTTT. The encoded protein is CASSVAGLENTGELFF.